Each of the 8 T cell receptor beta chains below was sequenced from the same sample in a study of cytomegalovirus exposure and HLA in healthy donors. This PCR relied on a set of 60 Vbeta primers and 13 Jbeta primers. Data came from immunoSEQ multiplex PCR; TCRdb stores just in-frame clones and leaves some out. The sample lists more than 110,000 clones; roughly 79% were seen once. Specimen: PBMCs. The receptors derive from a man in his thirties or forties in good health and CMV-seropositive.

In this sample, this clone turned up once. The rearrangement uses TRBV7-9 and TRBJ2-5, with 9 positions matching TRBD1. V was pared by 4 bases and J by 5 bases, with 5 bases of the junction left unmatched. Germline values: CDR1 SEHNR, CDR2 FQNEAQ (reference sequence). The CDR3 covers 14 residues. The CDR3 region is CASSSTGTGETQYF. The DNA of the CDR3 is TGTGCCAGCAGCTCGACCGGGACAGGGGAGACCCAGTACTTC.

The chain employs TRBV30 and TRBJ2-3; TRBD2 matches 7 bases. Germline-derived CDR1 and CDR2 are GTSNPN and SVGIG (reference sequence). The CDR3 contains 16 residues. V shed 0 bases and J 2 bases; nucleotides not matched to a gene: 8. The CDR3 DNA is TGTGCCTGGAGTGTACCAGCGGGGCGACTCACAGATACGCAGTATTTT. Translating it yields CAWSVPAGRLTDTQYF.

The V gene is TRBV5-5, the J gene TRBJ2-7; 7 bases agree with TRBD2. The CDR3 is 14 amino acids. Germline assignment: CDR1 SGHKS and CDR2 YYEKEE (reference sequence). V lost 4 bases to trimming and J lost 2 bases; unmatched junction nucleotides: 6. The CDR3 region is CASSGGGIPYEQYF. The CDR3 nucleotides are TGTGCCAGCAGCGGGGGGGGGATTCCCTACGAGCAGTACTTC.

This clone was seen more than once but under ten times. This chain connects TRBV7-2 to TRBJ2-2; TRBD2 matches at 10 bases. The CDR3 has 15 residues. V was pared by 3 bases and J by 7 bases, with 5 bases of the junction left unmatched. Germline lookup yields CDR1 SGHTA and CDR2 FQGNSA. CDR3: CASSFQRGGGGELFF. The CDR3 DNA follows: TGTGCCAGCAGCTTCCAGCGGGGGGGCGGCGGGGAGCTGTTTTTT.

The chain recombines TRBV6-6 with TRBJ2-2; D gene uncertain. From germline, CDR1 is MNHNY and CDR2 SVGAGI (reference sequence). The V and J ends lost 1 base and 0 bases respectively, with 6 bases between them. There are 15 residues in the CDR3. DNA of the CDR3: TGTGCCAGCAGTTACTATTCCTCGAACACCGGGGAGCTGTTTTTT. Translating gives CASSYYSSNTGELFF.

This chain connects TRBV7-6 to TRBJ2-7, with 9 nucleotides matching TRBD2. This CDR3 region has 16 residues. Trimming cost V 1 base and J 7 bases; bases outside gene matches: 11. Germline values: CDR1 SGHVS, CDR2 FNYEAQ. The CDR3 DNA follows: TGTGCCAGCAGCTTAGGGATCGGTAGCGGGAGTGGGGAGCAGTACTTC. Translated, it gives CASSLGIGSGSGEQYF.

The chain combines TRBV10-1 with TRBJ2-3, with D possibly being TRBD1 (5 bases). V was shortened by 6 bases and J by 1 base, with 14 bases between the two germline ends. The CDR3 extends over 15 amino acids. Looked up from germline, CDR1 is WNHNN and CDR2 is SYGVQD (reference sequence). CDR3 sequence (DNA): TGCGCCAGCAGAAAAACAGGCCGAGGCACAGATACGCAGTATTTT. Translated, it gives CASRKTGRGTDTQYF.

This clone was observed once. The J gene is TRBJ1-2, the V gene TRBV5-1; 7 nucleotides agree with TRBD1. The CDR3 spans 10 residues. V dropped 8 bases and J dropped 6; count of bases not matched to a gene: 1. CDR1 is SGHRS, CDR2 YFSETQ, per germline. The CDR3 sequence is CARGGHGYTF. Written as DNA, the CDR3 is TGCGCCAGAGGGGGCCATGGCTACACCTTC.